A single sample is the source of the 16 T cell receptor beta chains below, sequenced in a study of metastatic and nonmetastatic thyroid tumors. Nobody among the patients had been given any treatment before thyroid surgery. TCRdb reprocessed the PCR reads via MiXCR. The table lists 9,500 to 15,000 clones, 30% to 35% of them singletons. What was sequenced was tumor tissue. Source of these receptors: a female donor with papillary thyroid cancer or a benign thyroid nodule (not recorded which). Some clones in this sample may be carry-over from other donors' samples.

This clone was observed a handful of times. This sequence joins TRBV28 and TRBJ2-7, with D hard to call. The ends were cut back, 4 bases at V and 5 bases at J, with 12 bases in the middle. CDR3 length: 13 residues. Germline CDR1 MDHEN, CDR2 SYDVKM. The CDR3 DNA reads TGTGCCAGCAGTTCGCCTCCCGTTAACGAGCAGTACTTC. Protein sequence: CASSSPPVNEQYF.

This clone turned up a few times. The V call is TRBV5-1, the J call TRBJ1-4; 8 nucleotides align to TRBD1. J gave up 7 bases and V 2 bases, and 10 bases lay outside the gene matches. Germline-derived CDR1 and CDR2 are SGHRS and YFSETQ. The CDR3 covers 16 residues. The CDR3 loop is CASSLGQGAGREKLFF. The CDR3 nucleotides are TGCGCCAGCAGCTTAGGGCAGGGGGCAGGTCGTGAAAAACTGTTTTTT.

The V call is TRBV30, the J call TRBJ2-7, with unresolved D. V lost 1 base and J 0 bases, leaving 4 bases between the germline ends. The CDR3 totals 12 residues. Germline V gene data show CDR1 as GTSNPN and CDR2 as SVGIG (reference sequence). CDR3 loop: CAWSASSYEQYF. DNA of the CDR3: TGTGCCTGGAGTGCGAGCTCCTACGAGCAGTACTTC.

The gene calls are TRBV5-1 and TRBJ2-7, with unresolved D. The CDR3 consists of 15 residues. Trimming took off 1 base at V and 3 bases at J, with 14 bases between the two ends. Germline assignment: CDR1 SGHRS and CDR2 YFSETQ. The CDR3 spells CASSLSIPEVYEQYF. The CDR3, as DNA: TGCGCCAGCAGCTTGAGTATTCCTGAGGTCTACGAGCAGTACTTC.

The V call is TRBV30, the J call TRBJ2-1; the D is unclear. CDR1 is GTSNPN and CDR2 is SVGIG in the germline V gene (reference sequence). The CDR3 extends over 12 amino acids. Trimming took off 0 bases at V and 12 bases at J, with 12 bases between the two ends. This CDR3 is CAWSVPAYAQFF. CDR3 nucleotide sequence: TGTGCCTGGAGTGTACCTGCCTACGCGCAGTTCTTC.

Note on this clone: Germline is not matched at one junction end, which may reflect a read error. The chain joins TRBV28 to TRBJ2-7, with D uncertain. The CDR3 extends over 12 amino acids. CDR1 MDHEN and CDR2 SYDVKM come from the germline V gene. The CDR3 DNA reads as TGTGCCAGCAGTTTTTCCAGGCCCGAGCAGTGCTTC. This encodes CASSFSRPEQCF.

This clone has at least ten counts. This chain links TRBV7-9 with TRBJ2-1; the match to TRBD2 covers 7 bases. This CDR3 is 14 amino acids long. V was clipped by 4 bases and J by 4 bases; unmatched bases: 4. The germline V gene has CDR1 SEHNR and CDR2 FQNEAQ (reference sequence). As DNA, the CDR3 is TGTGCCAGCAGCTCGGGACTAAGTTACAATGAGCAGTTCTTC. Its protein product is CASSSGLSYNEQFF.

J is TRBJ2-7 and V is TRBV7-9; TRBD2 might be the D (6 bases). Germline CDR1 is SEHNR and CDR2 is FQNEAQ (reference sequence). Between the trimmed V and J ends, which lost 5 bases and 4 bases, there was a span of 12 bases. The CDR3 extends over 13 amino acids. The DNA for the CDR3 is TGTGCCAGCAGCAGGAAGGGACTTTACGAGCAGTACTTC. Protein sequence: CASSRKGLYEQYF.

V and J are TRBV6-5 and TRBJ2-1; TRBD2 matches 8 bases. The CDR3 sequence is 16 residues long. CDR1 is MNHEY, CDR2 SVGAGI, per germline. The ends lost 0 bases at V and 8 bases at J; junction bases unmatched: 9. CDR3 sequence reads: CASSYSLSGGQYEQFF. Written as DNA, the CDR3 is TGTGCCAGCAGTTACTCACTATCGGGAGGGCAGTATGAGCAGTTCTTC.

The CDR3 spells CASSPAPGLAGSYNEQFF. CDR3 nucleotides: TGTGCCAGCAGTCCTGCGCCGGGACTAGCGGGTTCATACAATGAGCAGTTCTTC. The J gene is TRBJ2-1, the V gene TRBV7-6, with TRBD2 matching over 12 bases. Germline V gives CDR1 SGHVS, CDR2 FNYEAQ. The trim removed 6 bases at V and 4 bases at J, leaving 13 bases unmatched. The CDR3 runs to 18 residues.

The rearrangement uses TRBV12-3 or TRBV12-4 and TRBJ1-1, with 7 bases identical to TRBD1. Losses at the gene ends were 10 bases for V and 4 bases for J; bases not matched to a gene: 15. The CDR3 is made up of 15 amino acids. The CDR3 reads CAITVGGREGTEAFF. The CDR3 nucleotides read TGTGCCATCACGGTAGGGGGCCGGGAGGGCACTGAAGCTTTCTTT.

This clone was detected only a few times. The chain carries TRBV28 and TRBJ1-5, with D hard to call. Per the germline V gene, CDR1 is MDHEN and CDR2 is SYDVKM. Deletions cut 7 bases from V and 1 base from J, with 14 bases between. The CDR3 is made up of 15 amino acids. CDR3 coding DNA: TGTGCCAGCACGTACTCGACACTAAGCAATCAGCCCCAGCATTTT. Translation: CASTYSTLSNQPQHF.

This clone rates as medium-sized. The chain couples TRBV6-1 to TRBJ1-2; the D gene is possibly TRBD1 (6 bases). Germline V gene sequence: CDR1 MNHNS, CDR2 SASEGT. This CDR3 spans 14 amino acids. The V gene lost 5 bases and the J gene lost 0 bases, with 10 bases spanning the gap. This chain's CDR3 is CASSPDRTNYGYTF. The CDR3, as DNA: TGTGCCAGCAGTCCTGACAGGACTAACTATGGCTACACCTTC.

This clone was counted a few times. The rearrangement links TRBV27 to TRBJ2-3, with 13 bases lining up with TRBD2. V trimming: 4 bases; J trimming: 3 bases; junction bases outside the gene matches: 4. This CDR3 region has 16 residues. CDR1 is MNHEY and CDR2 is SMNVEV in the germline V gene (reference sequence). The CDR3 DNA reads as TGTGCCAGCAGTTCACGACTAGCGGGAGGAACAGATACGCAGTATTTT. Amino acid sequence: CASSSRLAGGTDTQYF.

The chain's CDR3 is CSAIDSGGNSYEQYF. The CDR3 nucleotides read TGCAGTGCTATAGACAGTGGCGGAAACTCCTACGAGCAGTACTTC. The chain is built from TRBV20-1 and TRBJ2-7; D is perhaps TRBD1 (5 bases). The V end was cut by 4 bases, the J end by 0 bases, with 16 bases between. This CDR3 spans 15 amino acids. Germline V gene sequence: CDR1 DFQATT, CDR2 SNEGSKA (reference sequence).

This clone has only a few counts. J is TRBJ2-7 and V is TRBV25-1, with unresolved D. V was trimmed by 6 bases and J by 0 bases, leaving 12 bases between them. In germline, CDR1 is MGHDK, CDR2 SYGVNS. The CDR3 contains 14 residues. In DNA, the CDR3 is TGTGCCAGCAGAGCAGATTCTGACTCCTACGAGCAGTACTTC. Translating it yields CASRADSDSYEQYF.